Included here is one TCR beta chain sequence, with context. Its antigen is unidentified. This CDR3 spans 15 amino acids. The junction had 8 bases not matched to a gene; V was cut back by 6 bases and J by 3 bases. Using a J-beta primer mix together with a sample-barcoded 5' primer, a second PCR was run for about 6 to 11 cycles. Using its own MiXCR run on the 5' RACE reads, TCRdb lists one record per CDR3 protein. The sample records 1.5 million to 2 million distinct CDR3 sequences, approximately 50% being singletons. These data belong to a study of blood T cells in healthy people across ages. Regarding the study as a whole: Diversity estimated from one million T cells was considered an underestimate. The recorded TCR beta diversity per million T cells decreased in a roughly linear manner with age.

The chain employs TRBV12-3 or TRBV12-4 and TRBJ1-5; TRBD1 matches 7 bases. Sequencing used blood. The sequence was obtained from a woman in her thirties or forties in good health. CDR3 sequence (DNA): TGTGCCAGCAGCCCTCGACAGGGATCCAATCAGCCCCAGCATTTT. This encodes CASSPRQGSNQPQHF.